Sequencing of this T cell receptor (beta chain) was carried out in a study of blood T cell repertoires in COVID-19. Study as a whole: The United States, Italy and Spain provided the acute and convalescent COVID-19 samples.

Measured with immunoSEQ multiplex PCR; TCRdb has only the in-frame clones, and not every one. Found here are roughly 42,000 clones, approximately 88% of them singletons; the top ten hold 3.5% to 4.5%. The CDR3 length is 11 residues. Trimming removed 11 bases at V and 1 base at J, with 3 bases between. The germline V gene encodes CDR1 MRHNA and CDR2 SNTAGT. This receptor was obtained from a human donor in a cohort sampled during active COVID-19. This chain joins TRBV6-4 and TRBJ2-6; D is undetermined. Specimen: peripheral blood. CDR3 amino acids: CAYSGANVLTF. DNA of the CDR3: TGTGCCTATTCTGGGGCCAACGTCCTGACTTTC.